Ten or more counts support the clone carrying this T cell receptor (beta chain). Its antigen is unknown. CDR1 and CDR2 (germline): SGHRS, YFSETQ. J gave up 5 bases and V 4 bases, and 9 bases lay outside the gene matches. This CDR3 has 15 residues. This record comes from a study of CD8 T cells in ankylosing spondylitis. Study conclusions and caveats: The study looked at matched synovial fluid samples from ankylosing spondylitis patients. Disease-linked clones were reported to be significantly enriched there. It appeared that ankylosing spondylitis blood was characterized by a TCR beta motif of several highly homologous variants. Disease-associated clonotypes exhibited CD8+ identity and were relatively infrequent in peripheral blood. Several of the motif variants were reported before in synovial fluid and blood from reactive arthritis.

By quantitative 5'-RACE with molecular barcodes, the TCR beta libraries were made. In TCRdb, the 5' RACE reads were re-called with MiXCR into one record per CDR3 protein. The data hold about 510,000 distinct CDR3 sequences, with 5.3% observed a single time. This TCR derives from a male donor with ankylosing spondylitis. Sample: blood, either unsorted or a sorted T cell fraction (not recorded which). The J gene is TRBJ2-1, the V gene TRBV5-1, with 7 bases identical to TRBD2. Written as DNA, the CDR3 is TGCGCCAGCAGCATGCTAGCGGCCTCAAACAATGAGCAGTTCTTC. Translation gives CASSMLAASNNEQFF.